These 28 T cell receptor beta chains came from one sample sequenced in a study of type 1 and type 2 diabetes patients. Amplification started from genomic DNA. Multiplex PCR with 30 forward and 13 reverse primers amplified the TCR beta CDR3. TCRdb recomputed calls from the multiplex PCR reads with MiXCR, one row per CDR3 protein. Among fewer than 300,000 distinct CDR3 sequences, 47% were seen once, and the ten largest hold roughly 15%. The sequenced material came from peripheral blood mononuclear cells (PBMCs). All receptors come from a man aged 18-30 years with type 2 diabetes.

This sequence joins TRBV6-6 and TRBJ1-1; tentative D call: TRBD1 (6 bases). The CDR3 is 13 amino acids. The V end was cut by 8 bases, the J end by 0 bases, with 10 bases between. In germline, CDR1 is MNHNY, CDR2 SVGAGI (reference sequence). For the CDR3, the DNA is TGTGCCAGCCGACAGGCAATGAACACTGAAGCTTTCTTT. Amino acids: CASRQAMNTEAFF.

The gene calls are TRBV29-1 and TRBJ2-7; unclear D gene. CDR1 is SQVTM, CDR2 ANQGSEA, per germline. With 7 bases removed from V and 5 bases from J, the gap between germline ends came to 15 bases. The CDR3 extends over 12 amino acids. CDR3 residues: CSALRPGDEQYF. The CDR3 DNA reads TGCAGCGCCCTGAGACCTGGGGACGAGCAGTACTTC.

Worth noting for this clonotype: The junction does not match germline at one end; this may be a read error. This rearrangement joins TRBV4-2 to TRBJ2-7, with D possibly matching TRBD2 (7 bases). The V gene's germline CDR1 is LGHNA and CDR2 YNFKEQ. The length of the CDR3 is 16 residues. The CDR3 loop reads CASSQDWGGRYYEQYF. In DNA form, the CDR3 reads TGTGCTAGCAGCCAAGATTGGGGGGGCCGTTATTACGAGCAGTACTTC.

The chain has TRBV28 and TRBJ2-1, with D maybe TRBD2 (6 bases). The CDR3 spans 13 residues. Germline V lookup: CDR1 MDHEN, CDR2 SYDVKM. With 10 bases removed from V and 0 bases from J, the gap between germline ends came to 10 bases. CDR3 DNA: TGTGCCATACCCGGGGGCTCCTACAATGAGCAGTTCTTC. It is translated as CAIPGGSYNEQFF. Looking up the rest from reference TRBV28 and TRBJ2-1 gives the full variable domain: DVKVTQSSRYLVKRTGEKVFLECVQDMDHENMFWYRQDPGLGLRLIYFSYDVKMKEKGDIPEGYSVSREKKERFSLILESASTNQTSMYLCAIPGGSYNEQFFGPGTRLTVL.

The J gene is TRBJ2-1, the V gene TRBV20-1; D remains ambiguous. The ends were cut back, 6 bases at V and 5 bases at J, with 14 bases in the middle. CDR1 and CDR2 (germline): DFQATT, SNEGSKA (reference sequence). The CDR3 contains 13 residues. The chain's CDR3 is CSAPGPPNNEQFF. CDR3 in DNA: TGCAGTGCCCCAGGACCACCGAACAATGAGCAGTTCTTC.

This clonotype turned up a few times. Written as DNA, the CDR3 is TGTGCCAGCAGTTTAATCGGGGGAAGGACCACTGAAGCTTTCTTT. Translation: CASSLIGGRTTEAFF. The chain is built from TRBV28 and TRBJ1-1; D is perhaps TRBD1 (5 bases). Germline V CDR1 and CDR2: MDHEN, SYDVKM. The CDR3 totals 15 residues. Trimming cost V 2 bases and J 4 bases, with 14 bases left between them.

In its sample, this clonotype was seen a few times. The chain links TRBV7-8 to TRBJ1-2, with TRBD1 matching 8 bases. With 5 bases clipped from V and 4 bases from J, the junction kept 24 bases outside the gene matches. This CDR3 region has 20 residues. CDR1 is SGHVS, CDR2 FQNEAQ, per germline. Here the CDR3 reads CASSQNRAVTGANARYGYTF. The CDR3 nucleotides are TGTGCCAGCAGCCAAAACAGAGCGGTGACAGGGGCCAACGCCCGCTATGGCTACACCTTC.

This clonotype showed up just once. This chain connects TRBV5-1 to TRBJ1-1; TRBD1 might be the D (5 bases). The CDR3 covers 15 residues. Germline CDR1 is SGHRS and CDR2 is YFSETQ. V was trimmed by 2 bases and J by 0 bases, leaving 11 bases between them. This CDR3 reads CASSFIGGMNTEAFF. CDR3 sequence (DNA): TGCGCCAGCAGCTTTATCGGGGGGATGAACACTGAAGCTTTCTTT.

The chain joins TRBV12-3 or TRBV12-4 to TRBJ2-1; 11 bases align to TRBD2. V gave up 5 bases and J gave up 9 bases; unmatched junction bases: 6. CDR3 size: 14 residues. The CDR3 sequence: CASSHGLAGIEQFF. CDR3 DNA sequence: TGTGCCAGCAGTCACGGACTAGCGGGTATTGAGCAGTTCTTC.

This clonotype was seen many times. The V call is TRBV14, the J call TRBJ2-7; no clear D gene. CDR1 and CDR2 from the germline V gene are SGHDN and FVKESK. V lost 1 base and J lost 3, with 4 bases in between. This CDR3 is 12 amino acids long. CDR3 nucleotides: TGTGCCAGCAGCCAAGGCCACTACGAGCAGTACTTC. It translates to CASSQGHYEQYF.

The chain carries TRBV6-2 or TRBV6-3 and TRBJ2-7; D remains unclear. Trimming cost V 5 bases and J 3 bases, with 8 bases left between them. CDR1 and CDR2 (germline): MNHEY, SVGEGT. The CDR3 length is 12 residues. The CDR3 bases are TGTGCCAGCAGTCCACAGCACTACGAGCAGTACTTC. Translating it yields CASSPQHYEQYF.

The chain is built from TRBV15 and TRBJ1-3; D ambiguous. Deletions cut 0 bases from V and 0 bases from J, with 6 bases between. This CDR3 contains 15 residues. The germline CDR1 and CDR2 sequences are LNHNV and YYDKDF (reference sequence). The CDR3 DNA sequence: TGTGCCACCAGCAGAGATAGGCTCTCTGGAAACACCATATATTTT. Its translation is CATSRDRLSGNTIYF.

The CDR3 nucleotides read TGTGCCAGCAGTTCCGACTACAGATACACTGAAGCTTTCTTT. This sequence encodes CASSSDYRYTEAFF. The V call is TRBV12-3 or TRBV12-4, the J call TRBJ1-1; no reliable D call. This CDR3 is 14 amino acids long. Trimming took off 4 bases at V and 3 bases at J, with 12 bases between the two ends.

The J gene is TRBJ2-6, the V gene TRBV19; unclear D gene. Trimming shortened V by 6 bases and J by 4 bases, and 7 bases separated the two germline ends. Germline CDR1 reads LNHDA; CDR2 reads SQIVND (reference sequence). The CDR3 sequence is 13 residues long. As DNA, the CDR3 is TGTGCCAGTAGGGCTATCGGGGCCAACGTCCTGACTTTC. Translated: CASRAIGANVLTF.

The J gene is TRBJ2-1, the V gene TRBV25-1, with D possibly TRBD2 on 5 matching bases. The CDR3 totals 14 residues. The V gene's germline CDR1 is MGHDK and CDR2 SYGVNS. V lost 4 bases, J lost 4 bases, and 11 bases lay in between. The CDR3 loop reads CASSASGLYNEQFF. CDR3 DNA: TGTGCCAGCAGTGCTTCGGGGTTATACAATGAGCAGTTCTTC.

This clonotype was detected only once. The junction departs from germline at one end; a sequencing error may be responsible. The chain combines TRBV6-1 with TRBJ2-5; 9 bases align to TRBD2. The CDR3 has 16 residues. Germline V CDR1 and CDR2: MNHNS, SASEGT. The CDR3 loop is CAISEVSGGLEETQYF. DNA for the CDR3: TGTGCCATCAGTGAGGTTAGCGGGGGACTAGAAGAGACCCAGTACTTC.

A few counts support this clonotype. As DNA, the CDR3 is TGTGCCAGCTCGACCAGGAGCTCTGGGGCCAACGTCCTGACTTTC. Amino acid sequence: CASSTRSSGANVLTF. The rearrangement uses TRBV6-1 and TRBJ2-6; D remains ambiguous. V was clipped by 8 bases and J by 0 bases, with 11 bases between them. This CDR3 has 15 amino acids. Germline V CDR1 and CDR2: MNHNS, SASEGT.

On this clonotype: The CDR3 does not close with the conserved phenylalanine or tryptophan, likely indicating a read error. The V call is TRBV28, the J call TRBJ1-5, with unresolved D. CDR1 is MDHEN, CDR2 SYDVKM, per germline. This CDR3 spans 14 amino acids. V was pared by 7 bases and J by 1 base, with 11 bases between. The CDR3 DNA sequence: TGTGCCAGCAAGTACCCTGAGAGCAATCAGCCCCAGCATCTT. This encodes CASKYPESNQPQHL.

CDR3 sequence reads: CASCLGDGAYNEQFF. CDR3 bases: TGTGCCAGCTGCCTCGGGGACGGTGCCTACAATGAGCAGTTCTTC. The chain couples TRBV7-9 to TRBJ2-1; the D gene could be TRBD1 or TRBD2 (5 bases each). This CDR3 spans 15 amino acids. The V gene's germline CDR1 is SEHNR and CDR2 FQNEAQ (reference sequence). V lost 8 bases and J 2 bases, leaving 16 bases between the germline ends.

This clonotype was seen a few times. The gene calls are TRBV29-1 and TRBJ2-1, with a tentative D call TRBD2 (6 bases). This CDR3 is built from 12 residues. Trimming pared 7 bases from V and 4 bases from J, leaving 11 bases between. From germline, CDR1 is SQVTM and CDR2 ANQGSEA. Here the CDR3 reads CSGSGPYNEQFF. CDR3 nucleotide sequence: TGCAGCGGTAGCGGTCCGTACAATGAGCAGTTCTTC.

The V gene is TRBV19, the J gene TRBJ2-7; TRBD2 matches 12 bases. The germline V gene encodes CDR1 LNHDA and CDR2 SQIVND (reference sequence). This CDR3 has 17 residues. Trimming removed 3 bases from V and 5 bases from J; junction bases left unmatched: 11. This CDR3 is CASSIGLAGGPGHEQYF. CDR3 coding DNA: TGTGCCAGTAGTATCGGGCTAGCGGGAGGGCCTGGGCACGAGCAGTACTTC.

Only a few counts were recorded for this clonotype. The chain links TRBV9 to TRBJ1-2; D possibly corresponds to TRBD1 (6 bases). Trimming left V 0 bases short and J 4 bases short, with 13 bases between. The CDR3 consists of 15 residues. Germline CDR1 reads SGDLS; CDR2 reads YYNGEE. CDR3 nucleotide sequence: TGTGCCAGCAGCGTAGACGCGGGGGGCATCTATGGCTACACCTTC. Translated: CASSVDAGGIYGYTF.

The genes are TRBV10-3 and TRBJ2-3; TRBD2 might be the D (7 bases). V was clipped by 6 bases and J by 0 bases, with 10 bases between them. Germline CDR1 ENHRY, CDR2 SYGVKD. The CDR3 consists of 14 residues. This CDR3 is CAIRGGLSTDTQYF. In DNA form, the CDR3 reads TGTGCCATCAGGGGGGGGCTGAGCACAGATACGCAGTATTTT.

This chain joins TRBV27 and TRBJ2-2; no clear D gene. CDR3 length: 13 amino acids. The germline V gene encodes CDR1 MNHEY and CDR2 SMNVEV (reference sequence). V gave up 10 bases and J gave up 0 bases, with 9 bases separating them. The CDR3 here is CATLVPNTGELFF. Written as DNA, the CDR3 is TGTGCCACTCTGGTCCCGAACACCGGGGAGCTGTTTTTT.

The chain employs TRBV19 and TRBJ2-7; D gene unclear. The DNA matches TRBJ2-5 better at its end, which makes the J call doubtful. CDR3 length equals 14 residues. CDR1 is LNHDA, CDR2 SQIVND, per germline (reference sequence). CDR3 sequence (DNA): TGTGCCAGTAATATGGCTAGAAGTTATTGGACCCAGTACTTC. Protein product: CASNMARSYWTQYF.

The CDR3 is CASSEGTSGSNYNEQFF. The CDR3, as DNA: TGTGCCAGCAGCGAAGGGACTAGCGGGAGCAATTACAATGAGCAGTTCTTC. This chain links TRBV7-6 with TRBJ2-1; 14 bases fit TRBD2. This CDR3 spans 17 amino acids. CDR1 is SGHVS and CDR2 is FNYEAQ in the germline V gene. V was pared by 5 bases and J by 4 bases, with 7 bases of the junction left unmatched.

This clonotype came up many times. The chain is built from TRBV7-8 and TRBJ2-7; 7 bases agree with TRBD1. Looked up from germline, CDR1 is SGHVS and CDR2 is FQNEAQ. There are 15 residues in the CDR3. V shed 0 bases and J 9 bases; nucleotides not matched to a gene: 11. CDR3 loop: CASSLAPTGSWRQYF. DNA of the CDR3: TGTGCCAGCAGCTTAGCGCCGACAGGGTCATGGAGGCAGTACTTC. The full variable domain, its missing parts supplied by reference TRBV7-8 and TRBJ2-7, is GAGVSQSPRYKVAKRGQDVALRCDPISGHVSLFWYQQALGQGPEFLTYFQNEAQLDKSGLPSDRFFAERPEGSVSTLKIQRTQQEDSAVYLCASSLAPTGSWRQYFGPGTRLTVT.

The chain uses TRBV7-2 and TRBJ1-1; no reliable D call. V was pared by 5 bases and J by 1 base, with 8 bases between. CDR3 length: 13 amino acids. CDR1 and CDR2 from the germline V gene are SGHTA and FQGNSA. The CDR3 sequence is CASSHSGNTEAFF. DNA of the CDR3: TGTGCCAGCAGCCACTCGGGGAACACTGAAGCTTTCTTT.